This T cell receptor (beta chain) was sequenced during a study of metastatic and nonmetastatic thyroid tumors. TCRdb ran MiXCR on the PCR reads. Seen here are 30,000 to 35,000 clones, approximately 16% observed once, and the top ten hold about 19%. In this sample, this clone turned up many times. A much more abundant neighbour one base away suggests this may be a read error. Different DNA sequences within this sample yield the same CDR3. Each patient came to thyroid surgery without any prior treatment (of any kind). The sample consisted of blood. The clonotype originates from a male donor with papillary thyroid cancer or a benign thyroid nodule (not recorded which). Some clones in this sample may be carry-over from other donors' samples.

CDR3 coding DNA: TGTGCCAGCAGCCTATCCGACAGGGCCTACGAGCAGTACTTC. Encoded protein: CASSLSDRAYEQYF. This chain links TRBV7-8 with TRBJ2-7; 7 positions match TRBD1. The J segment lost 2 bases and the V segment lost 5 bases, leaving 6 bases of the junction unmatched. Germline assignment: CDR1 SGHVS and CDR2 FQNEAQ. The CDR3 sequence is 14 residues long.